This TCR beta chain was identified in a study of regulatory T cells in long-lasting Graves disease. The CDR3 contains 13 residues. V shed 8 bases and J shed 7 bases, with 15 bases lying between them. Germline V CDR1 and CDR2: DFQATT, SNEGSKA (reference sequence). Building the TCR beta libraries relied on iRepertoire HTBI primers, and CDR3 regions underwent Arm-PCR. MiXCR, run by TCRdb on the multiplex PCR reads, gives a single entry per CDR3 protein. This sample has some 410,000 distinct CDR3 sequences, with roughly 17% found just once. This clonotype was seen more than once but under ten times. The time point is: newly diagnosed GD, antithyroid drugs for less than 3 months. PBMC-derived RNA was used for the TCR library. Another study also made use of these data, one on T cells in Graves' hyperthyroidism and ophthalmopathy.

The genes are TRBV20-1 and TRBJ1-6, with no clear D. The sample consisted of peripheral blood mononuclear cells (PBMCs), taken at new diagnosis, from a patient treated with antithyroid drugs. This clonotype was sampled from a woman aged 25 to 45 with Graves disease. CDR3 sequence reads: CSSAGVRNSPLHF. The CDR3 nucleotides are TGCAGTTCCGCGGGAGTTCGGAATTCACCCCTCCACTTT.